Below, 24 T cell receptor beta chains from the same sample are listed, as sequenced in a study of cytomegalovirus exposure and HLA in healthy donors. The primer mix had 60 Vbeta and 13 Jbeta primers. The data were produced by immunoSEQ multiplex PCR, yet TCRdb's version contains in-frame clones alone and is incomplete. The profile shows about 160,000 clones, roughly 84% of them singletons. The sample consisted of PBMCs. Receptor source: a young man in good health and CMV-seronegative.

J is TRBJ1-4 and V is TRBV2; tentatively, D is TRBD1 (5 bases). The V and J ends lost 2 bases and 8 bases respectively, with 15 bases between them. This CDR3 has 15 residues. The germline gives CDR1 SNHLY, CDR2 FYNNEI. The CDR3 reads CASSEMGQGDEKLFF. In DNA form, the CDR3 reads TGTGCCAGCAGTGAAATGGGGCAGGGTGACGAAAAACTGTTTTTT. The full variable domain, its missing parts supplied by reference TRBV2 and TRBJ1-4, is EPEVTQTPSHQVTQMGQEVILRCVPISNHLYFYWYRQILGQKVEFLVSFYNNEISEKSEIFDDQFSVERPDGSNFTLKIRSTKLEDSAMYFCASSEMGQGDEKLFFGSGTQLSVL.

This sequence joins TRBV30 and TRBJ2-7; D gene ambiguous. Trimming removed 6 bases from V and 6 bases from J, with 18 bases in between. CDR1 is GTSNPN and CDR2 is SVGIG in the germline V gene (reference sequence). This CDR3 spans 13 amino acids. CDR3 DNA sequence: TGTGCCTGCCTCCGCCGGTGGTCGGGCGAGCAGTACTTC. This sequence encodes CACLRRWSGEQYF.

The chain employs TRBV5-6 and TRBJ1-2; 8 nucleotides agree with TRBD1. CDR3 length equals 14 residues. Germline CDR1 reads SGHDT; CDR2 reads YYEEEE. J gave up 5 bases and V 5 bases, and 8 bases lay outside the gene matches. In DNA form, the CDR3 reads TGTGCCAGCAGTCGCAGGGGGCTGAGGTATGGCTACACCTTC. This codes for CASSRRGLRYGYTF.

The chain employs TRBV25-1 and TRBJ2-3, with 9 bases that match TRBD2. The CDR3 is made up of 17 amino acids. Germline trimming cut 1 base from V and 2 bases from J; bases unmatched to any gene: 7. Per the germline V gene, CDR1 is MGHDK and CDR2 is SYGVNS. CDR3 DNA: TGTGCCAGCAGTGAATGGGCTAGCGGGGTAAACACAGATACGCAGTATTTT. As protein: CASSEWASGVNTDTQYF.

The V gene is TRBV6-6, the J gene TRBJ1-2; D perhaps matches TRBD1 (6 bases). The ends were cut back, 6 bases at V and 4 bases at J, with 6 bases in the middle. The CDR3 extends over 11 amino acids. From germline, CDR1 is MNHNY and CDR2 SVGAGI (reference sequence). The CDR3 DNA reads as TGTGCCAGCAGACAGGGCTATGGCTACACCTTC. Translating gives CASRQGYGYTF.

This clone was observed a few times. V gene TRBV5-5 combines with J gene TRBJ2-3, with D perhaps matching TRBD2 (6 bases). Trimming stripped 2 bases from V and 0 bases from J, with 13 bases between. The germline gives CDR1 SGHKS, CDR2 YYEKEE (reference sequence). This CDR3 region has 16 residues. The CDR3 bases are TGTGCCAGCAGCTTTAGCGCAGGGACTAGCACAGATACGCAGTATTTT. Its translation: CASSFSAGTSTDTQYF.

This chain uses TRBV9 with TRBJ2-2; the match to TRBD2 covers 8 bases. Germline V gives CDR1 SGDLS, CDR2 YYNGEE. Trimming cost V 3 bases and J 6 bases; bases outside gene matches: 7. There are 15 residues in the CDR3. The CDR3 nucleotides are TGTGCCAGCAGCGGCGGGGGGCATCTCGCCGGGGAGCTGTTTTTT. Translated, it gives CASSGGGHLAGELFF.

A single count supports this clone. The chain combines TRBV30 with TRBJ1-1; possible D gene TRBD1, 5 bases. Trimming took 8 bases from V and 2 from J, leaving 15 bases between them. The CDR3 totals 13 residues. CDR1 and CDR2 (germline): GTSNPN, SVGIG (reference sequence). The CDR3 bases are TGTGCCCTAACGGGGGGGGTAAACACTGAAGCTTTCTTT. Translating it yields CALTGGVNTEAFF.

In its sample, this clone was seen once. One end of the junction varies from germline; a read error may be responsible. The V call is TRBV19, the J call TRBJ2-7, with a possible D match to TRBD2 (5 bases). The CDR3 runs 10 residues. In germline, CDR1 is LNHDA, CDR2 SQIVND (reference sequence). CDR3 DNA sequence: TGTGCCAATTTGGAGGAAATGGAAGGTTTC. It yields the protein CANLEEMEGF.

This chain uses TRBV4-1 with TRBJ2-1; the match to TRBD2 covers 7 bases. Trimming removed 0 bases from V and 7 bases from J; junction bases left unmatched: 12. The germline gives CDR1 MGHRA, CDR2 YSYEKL. The CDR3 consists of 17 residues. CDR3 in amino acids: CASSQDYEGGPGNEQFF. The CDR3 nucleotides are TGCGCCAGCAGCCAAGATTACGAGGGAGGGCCCGGGAATGAGCAGTTCTTC.

Concerning this clone: A junction boundary mismatches the germline segment, possibly from a read error. The chain couples TRBV7-9 to TRBJ2-7; D uncertain. Germline values: CDR1 SEHNR, CDR2 FQNEAQ (reference sequence). This CDR3 has 12 residues. CDR3 loop: CSSSLYSYEQYF. The CDR3 DNA reads TGTTCCAGCAGCTTATACAGCTACGAGCAGTACTTC. The full variable domain, completed using reference TRBV7-9 and TRBJ2-7, is DTGVSQNPRHKITKRGQNVTFRCDPISEHNRLYWYRQTLGQGPEFLTYFQNEAQLEKSRLLSDRFSAERPKGSFSTLEIQRTEQGDSAMYLCSSSLYSYEQYFGPGTRLTVT.

The chain employs TRBV9 and TRBJ1-1; tentative D call: TRBD1 (5 bases). This CDR3 comprises 14 residues. CDR1 is SGDLS, CDR2 YYNGEE, per germline. V lost 0 bases and J lost 9, with 15 bases in between. For the CDR3, the DNA is TGTGCCAGCAGCGTAGAAAAGGTGCGGGGCCAAGCTTTCTTT. Its protein product is CASSVEKVRGQAFF.

The V gene is TRBV20-1, the J gene TRBJ1-5; D unclear. CDR3 length equals 11 residues. V was cut by 4 bases and J by 3 bases, with 4 bases left in between. Germline values: CDR1 DFQATT, CDR2 SNEGSKA (reference sequence). Here the CDR3 DNA reads TGCAGTGCTACCAACAATCAGCCCCAGCATTTT. This gives the protein CSATNNQPQHF.

The gene calls are TRBV19 and TRBJ1-5; D is unclear. Germline CDR1 is LNHDA and CDR2 is SQIVND (reference sequence). V was shortened by 5 bases and J by 0 bases, with 11 bases between the two germline ends. The CDR3 consists of 15 residues. Here the CDR3 DNA reads TGTGCCAGTAGTCCCCGCCCAGATAGCAATCAGCCCCAGCATTTT. It translates to CASSPRPDSNQPQHF.

The V gene is TRBV5-8, the J gene TRBJ2-1; no reliable D call. CDR3 length: 15 residues. Per germline, CDR1 SGHTS and CDR2 YDEGEE. The V gene lost 7 bases and the J gene lost 5 bases, with 19 bases spanning the gap. CDR3: CASPPKTLGHNEQFF. The CDR3 region has the DNA TGTGCCAGCCCACCGAAGACCCTGGGCCACAATGAGCAGTTCTTC.

The rearrangement links TRBV27 to TRBJ2-7; the D is unclear. The CDR3 covers 14 residues. V shed 4 bases and J shed 0 bases, with 10 bases lying between them. The germline V gene has CDR1 MNHEY and CDR2 SMNVEV (reference sequence). CDR3 loop: CASSSYSSSYEQYF. DNA for the CDR3: TGTGCCAGCAGTTCATACAGTAGCTCCTACGAGCAGTACTTC.

J is TRBJ1-5 and V is TRBV5-8; 8 bases line up with TRBD1. Germline loops: CDR1 SGHTS, CDR2 YDEGEE. V lost 4 bases, J lost 4 bases, and 4 bases stayed unmatched. This CDR3 region has 14 residues. In nucleotides, the CDR3 is TGTGCCAGCAGCACGCAGGGGGCAAATCAGCCCCAGCATTTT. This gives the protein CASSTQGANQPQHF.

The chain recombines TRBV27 with TRBJ1-2; TRBD1 might be the D (5 bases). The CDR3 is 13 residues long. Germline V gene sequence: CDR1 MNHEY, CDR2 SMNVEV (reference sequence). V was cut by 5 bases and J by 5 bases, with 12 bases left in between. The CDR3 DNA is TGTGCCAGCAGTCCTGACAGAAGGTATGGCTACACCTTC. Its protein product is CASSPDRRYGYTF.

The chain is built from TRBV5-1 and TRBJ2-7; no clear D gene. Germline CDR1 SGHRS, CDR2 YFSETQ. V lost 1 base and J 4 bases, leaving 12 bases between the germline ends. The CDR3 is made up of 14 amino acids. CDR3 sequence (DNA): TGCGCCAGCAGCTTGCGGTTGACAAAGTACGAGCAGTACTTC. Translated, it gives CASSLRLTKYEQYF.

For this clone: An end of the junction differs from the germline gene, which may be a read error. The J gene is TRBJ2-3, the V gene TRBV28; possible D gene TRBD1, 5 bases. CDR1 is MDHEN, CDR2 SYDVKM, per germline. CDR3 length equals 11 residues. Here the CDR3 DNA reads TGCGCCAGGGCTGTCCCAGATACGCAGTATTTT. The encoded protein is CARAVPDTQYF.

This clone appeared once. The rearrangement links TRBV6-6 to TRBJ1-6, with a possible D match to TRBD1 (5 bases). The V gene lost 5 bases and the J gene lost 9 bases, with 17 bases spanning the gap. This CDR3 has 15 residues. Per the germline V gene, CDR1 is MNHNY and CDR2 is SVGAGI (reference sequence). The DNA of the CDR3 is TGTGCCAGCAGTCCGACGGGGGAAAGAGGTTCACCCCTCCACTTT. It codes for CASSPTGERGSPLHF.

The chain joins TRBV15 to TRBJ1-1, with a possible D match to TRBD1 (5 bases). CDR3 length equals 13 residues. Trimming stripped 1 base from V and 11 bases from J, with 14 bases between. The germline V gene encodes CDR1 LNHNV and CDR2 YYDKDF (reference sequence). This CDR3 reads CATSRVDGGGAFF. The DNA for the CDR3 is TGTGCCACCAGCAGAGTCGACGGGGGTGGCGCTTTCTTT.

The chain employs TRBV28 and TRBJ2-2; TRBD1 agrees at 10 bases. V dropped 5 bases and J dropped 5; count of bases not matched to a gene: 8. From germline, CDR1 is MDHEN and CDR2 SYDVKM. The length of the CDR3 is 16 residues. CDR3 coding DNA: TGTGCCAGCAGTGGGGGACAGGGGCTGGGTACCGGGGAGCTGTTTTTT. As protein: CASSGGQGLGTGELFF.

This clone was counted a few times. The DNA of the CDR3 is TGTGCCAGCAGCCTACCGGGACAGGGGGCAAGGGAGCAGTACTTC. Translating it yields CASSLPGQGAREQYF. J is TRBJ2-7 and V is TRBV5-6; TRBD1 aligns across 12 bases. Trimming cost V 4 bases and J 7 bases; bases outside gene matches: 9. The CDR3 runs to 15 residues. CDR1 is SGHDT, CDR2 YYEEEE, per germline.